This is a list of T cell receptor beta chains from one sample in a study of blood T cell repertoires in COVID-19. Clones were read by immunoSEQ multiplex PCR, and TCRdb kept only the in-frame ones, dropping some. The sample lists approximately 250,000 clones, 80% to 90% occurring once. Sample: peripheral blood. Receptors were obtained from a man between 60 and 75 years old with acute or convalescent COVID-19. CDR3s include the opening cysteine and the closing phenylalanine or tryptophan. Part of the rows lack a size; the others show once, few, many or a class for expanded clones.

V gene	J gene	clone size	CDR3 protein
TRBV5-4	TRBJ2-7	-	CASSLGASGIYEQYF
TRBV4-3	TRBJ2-3	-	CASSQEIISTDTQYF
TRBV3-1/TRBV3-2	TRBJ2-3	-	CASSPTGGGTDTQYF
TRBV7-2	TRBJ1-2	-	CASSLGDIRGYTF
TRBV5-5	TRBJ1-2	once	CASSSGSYGYTF
TRBV11-1	TRBJ2-2	-	CASSRRTSGGAGELFF
TRBV18	TRBJ2-1	-	CASSPLTSGSEQFF
TRBV5-1	TRBJ1-2	-	CASSPVQGSGYTF
TRBV10-3	TRBJ2-3	-	CAISLRGDTQYF
TRBV11-1	TRBJ2-2	-	CASSRAGELFF
TRBV4-1	TRBJ2-3	-	CASSQHALAGIGSGTDTQYF
TRBV6-6	TRBJ2-1	-	CASSSTSPPHYNEQFF
TRBV3-1/TRBV3-2	TRBJ2-1	-	CASSPSRHLSSYNEQFF
TRBV4-3	TRBJ2-2	-	CASSQARPGGTGELFF
TRBV2	TRBJ2-2	-	CASSENRGYTGELFF
TRBV12-5	TRBJ2-2	-	CASGTSGNTGELFF
TRBV27	TRBJ1-2	few	CASSLGGLYGYTF
TRBV7-9	TRBJ2-1	-	CASSKGQTYNEQFF
TRBV5-4	TRBJ2-2	-	CASRAQGNTGELFF
TRBV6-2/TRBV6-3	TRBJ2-7	-	CASSQNGLAGAEQYF
TRBV18	TRBJ2-3	-	CASSLKGTSVDNADPTPADTQYF
TRBV18	TRBJ2-1	-	CASSPSGLAGGLYNEQFF
TRBV5-6	TRBJ1-4	once	CASSPRTGLEKLFF
TRBV9	TRBJ2-6	-	CASSVLGSGANVLTF
TRBV4-1	TRBJ2-2	-	CASSQRQGLEATGELFF
TRBV28	TRBJ2-7	-	CASSGLAGLSYEQYF
TRBV2	TRBJ1-1	-	CASTGDRMNTEAFF
TRBV3-1/TRBV3-2	TRBJ2-7	-	CASSQRASSSGEQYF
TRBV5-4	TRBJ1-4	-	CASSLLPGQGREKLFF
TRBV5-1	TRBJ1-1	-	CASSLVGTGFNTEAFF
TRBV10-3	TRBJ2-2	once	CAIRDSGFANTGELFF
TRBV2	TRBJ2-2	-	CASSEAPGTGELFF
TRBV6-1	TRBJ2-7	few	CASSEWASTLYEQYF